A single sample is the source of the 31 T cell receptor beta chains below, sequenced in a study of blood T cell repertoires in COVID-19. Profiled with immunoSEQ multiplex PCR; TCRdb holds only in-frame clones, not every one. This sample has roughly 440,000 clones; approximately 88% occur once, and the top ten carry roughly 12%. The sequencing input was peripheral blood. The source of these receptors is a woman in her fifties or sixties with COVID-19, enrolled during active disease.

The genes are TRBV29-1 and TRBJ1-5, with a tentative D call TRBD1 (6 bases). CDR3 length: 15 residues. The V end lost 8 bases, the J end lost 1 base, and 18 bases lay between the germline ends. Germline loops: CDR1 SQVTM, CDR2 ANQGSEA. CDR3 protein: CSPTGGGESNQPQHF. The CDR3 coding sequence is TGCAGCCCTACGGGCGGGGGCGAGAGCAATCAGCCCCAGCATTTT.

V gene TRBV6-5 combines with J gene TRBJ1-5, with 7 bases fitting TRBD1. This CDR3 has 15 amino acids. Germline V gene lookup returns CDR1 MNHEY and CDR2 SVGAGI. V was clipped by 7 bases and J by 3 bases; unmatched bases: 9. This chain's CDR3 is CASKPDRAFNQPQHF. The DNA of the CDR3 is TGTGCCAGCAAACCCGACAGGGCCTTCAATCAGCCCCAGCATTTT.

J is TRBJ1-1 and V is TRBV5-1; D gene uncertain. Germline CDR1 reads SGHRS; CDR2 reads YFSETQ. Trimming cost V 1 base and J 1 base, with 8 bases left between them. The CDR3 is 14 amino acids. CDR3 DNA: TGCGCCAGCAGCTTGAGCGGGAGGAACACTGAAGCTTTCTTT. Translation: CASSLSGRNTEAFF. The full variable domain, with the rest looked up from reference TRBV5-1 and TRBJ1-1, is KAGVTQTPRYLIKTRGQQVTLSCSPISGHRSVSWYQQTPGQGLQFLFEYFSETQRNKGNFPGRFSGRQFSNSRSEMNVSTLELGDSALYLCASSLSGRNTEAFFGQGTRLTVV.

Written as DNA, the CDR3 is TGTGCCAGCAAAGAGGACAGGGGGCGCACAGATACGCAGTATTTT. Amino acid sequence: CASKEDRGRTDTQYF. V usage is TRBV28 and J usage is TRBJ2-3; 11 nucleotides align to TRBD1. This CDR3 is 15 amino acids long. With 7 bases clipped from V and 1 base from J, the junction kept 4 bases outside the gene matches. Germline V gene sequence: CDR1 MDHEN, CDR2 SYDVKM. Full variable domain (outside the CDR3, taken from reference TRBV28 and TRBJ2-3): DVKVTQSSRYLVKRTGEKVFLECVQDMDHENMFWYRQDPGLGLRLIYFSYDVKMKEKGDIPEGYSVSREKKERFSLILESASTNQTSMYLCASKEDRGRTDTQYFGPGTRLTVL.

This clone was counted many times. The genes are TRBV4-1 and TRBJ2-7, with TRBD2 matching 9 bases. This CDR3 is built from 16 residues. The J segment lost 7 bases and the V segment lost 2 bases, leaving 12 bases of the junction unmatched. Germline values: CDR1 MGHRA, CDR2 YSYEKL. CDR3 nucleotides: TGCGCCAGCAGCCAACCGTTAGCGGGGGCCCAAGGGGAGCAGTACTTC. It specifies CASSQPLAGAQGEQYF.

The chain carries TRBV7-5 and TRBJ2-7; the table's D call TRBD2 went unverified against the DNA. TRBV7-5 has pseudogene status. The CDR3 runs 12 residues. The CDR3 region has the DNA TGTGCCAGAGTCCGGGGGGCTCTCGAGCAGTACTTC. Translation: CARVRGALEQYF.

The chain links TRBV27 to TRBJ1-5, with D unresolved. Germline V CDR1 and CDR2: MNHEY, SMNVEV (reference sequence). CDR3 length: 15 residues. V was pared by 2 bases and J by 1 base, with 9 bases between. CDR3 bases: TGTGCCAGCAGTTTAGTGGCAGGAAGCAATCAGCCCCAGCATTTT. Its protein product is CASSLVAGSNQPQHF.

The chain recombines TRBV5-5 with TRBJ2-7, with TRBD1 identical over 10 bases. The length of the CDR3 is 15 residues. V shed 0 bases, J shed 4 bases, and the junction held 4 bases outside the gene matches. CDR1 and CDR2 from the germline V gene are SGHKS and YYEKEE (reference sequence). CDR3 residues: CASSLEDRGWYEQYF. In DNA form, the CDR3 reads TGTGCCAGCAGCTTGGAGGACAGGGGGTGGTACGAGCAGTACTTC.

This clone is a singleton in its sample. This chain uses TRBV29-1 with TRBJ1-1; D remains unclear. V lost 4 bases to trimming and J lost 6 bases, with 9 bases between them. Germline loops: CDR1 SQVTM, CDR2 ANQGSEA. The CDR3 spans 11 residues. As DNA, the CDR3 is TGCAGCGTTGTGTTATGGCCTGAAGCTTTCTTT. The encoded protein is CSVVLWPEAFF.

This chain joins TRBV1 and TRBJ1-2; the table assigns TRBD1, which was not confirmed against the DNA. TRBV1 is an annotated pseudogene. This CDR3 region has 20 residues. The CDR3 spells CTSSQEPQGKTGHPGYGYTF. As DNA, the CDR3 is TGCACCAGCAGCCAAGAACCACAGGGGAAAACTGGACATCCAGGCTATGGCTACACCTTC.

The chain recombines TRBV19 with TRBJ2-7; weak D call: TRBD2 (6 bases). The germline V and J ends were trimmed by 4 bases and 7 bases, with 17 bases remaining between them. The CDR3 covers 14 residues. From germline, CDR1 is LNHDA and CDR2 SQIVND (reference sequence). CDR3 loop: CASSTTGAIGEQYF. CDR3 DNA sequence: TGTGCCAGTAGTACAACGGGAGCCATCGGGGAGCAGTACTTC.

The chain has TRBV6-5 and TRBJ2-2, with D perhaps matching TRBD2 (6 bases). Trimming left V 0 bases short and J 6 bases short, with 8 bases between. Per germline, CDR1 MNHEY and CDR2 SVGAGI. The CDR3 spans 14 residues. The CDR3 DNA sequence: TGTGCCAGCAGTTACTCTACTAGCCCCGGGGAGCTGTTTTTT. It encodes CASSYSTSPGELFF.

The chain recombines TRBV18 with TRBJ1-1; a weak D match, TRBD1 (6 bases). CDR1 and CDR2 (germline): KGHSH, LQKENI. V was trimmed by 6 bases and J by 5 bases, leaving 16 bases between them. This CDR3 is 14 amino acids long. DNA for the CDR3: TGTGCCAGCTCTCCGGACAGATCTGTTACTGAAGCTTTCTTT. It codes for CASSPDRSVTEAFF.

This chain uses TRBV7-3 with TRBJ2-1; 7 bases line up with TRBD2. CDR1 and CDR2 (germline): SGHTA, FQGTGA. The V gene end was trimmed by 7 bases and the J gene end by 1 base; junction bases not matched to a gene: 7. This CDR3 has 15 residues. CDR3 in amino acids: CASTLGRGSYNEQFF. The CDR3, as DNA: TGTGCCAGCACCCTAGGGCGGGGGTCCTACAATGAGCAGTTCTTC.

This CDR3 reads CASSADRAGYGYTF. The CDR3 nucleotides read TGCGCCAGCAGCGCCGACAGGGCTGGGTATGGCTACACCTTC. The chain carries TRBV5-1 and TRBJ1-2, with 7 bases matching TRBD1. V dropped 4 bases and J dropped 5; count of bases not matched to a gene: 8. The CDR3 sequence is 14 residues long. CDR1 and CDR2 (germline): SGHRS, YFSETQ.

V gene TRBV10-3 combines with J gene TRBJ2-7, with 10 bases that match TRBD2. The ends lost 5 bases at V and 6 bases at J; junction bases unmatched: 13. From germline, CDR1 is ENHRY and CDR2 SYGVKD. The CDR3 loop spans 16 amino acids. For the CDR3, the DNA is TGTGCCATCAGTCCGTCCGGGACTAGCGCGGTCGGCGAGCAGTACTTC. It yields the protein CAISPSGTSAVGEQYF.

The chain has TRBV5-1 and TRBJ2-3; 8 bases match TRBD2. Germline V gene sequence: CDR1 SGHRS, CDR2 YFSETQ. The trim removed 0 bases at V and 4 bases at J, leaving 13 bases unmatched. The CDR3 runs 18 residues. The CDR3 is CASSLVAGGTLRPDTQYF. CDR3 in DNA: TGCGCCAGCAGCTTGGTCGCGGGGGGCACCCTTAGGCCAGATACGCAGTATTTT. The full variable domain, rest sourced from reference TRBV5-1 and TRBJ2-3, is KAGVTQTPRYLIKTRGQQVTLSCSPISGHRSVSWYQQTPGQGLQFLFEYFSETQRNKGNFPGRFSGRQFSNSRSEMNVSTLELGDSALYLCASSLVAGGTLRPDTQYFGPGTRLTVL.

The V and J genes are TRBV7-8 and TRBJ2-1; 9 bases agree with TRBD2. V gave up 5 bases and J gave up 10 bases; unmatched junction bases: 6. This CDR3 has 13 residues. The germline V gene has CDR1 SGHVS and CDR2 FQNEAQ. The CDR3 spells CASSGGLAGEQFF. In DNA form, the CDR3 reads TGTGCCAGCAGCGGGGGACTAGCAGGCGAGCAGTTCTTC.

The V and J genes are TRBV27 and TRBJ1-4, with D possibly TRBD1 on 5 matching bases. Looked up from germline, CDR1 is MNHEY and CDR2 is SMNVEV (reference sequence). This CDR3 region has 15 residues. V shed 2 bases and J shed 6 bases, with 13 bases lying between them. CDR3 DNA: TGTGCCAGCAGTTTAGTCCCAGGGAAAGATGAAAAACTGTTTTTT. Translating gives CASSLVPGKDEKLFF.

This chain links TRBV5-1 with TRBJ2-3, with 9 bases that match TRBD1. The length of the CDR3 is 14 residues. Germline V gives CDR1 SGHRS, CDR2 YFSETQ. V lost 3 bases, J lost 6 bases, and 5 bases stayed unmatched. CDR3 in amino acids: CASSSQGAGDTQYF. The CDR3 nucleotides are TGCGCCAGCAGCTCACAGGGGGCCGGGGATACGCAGTATTTT.

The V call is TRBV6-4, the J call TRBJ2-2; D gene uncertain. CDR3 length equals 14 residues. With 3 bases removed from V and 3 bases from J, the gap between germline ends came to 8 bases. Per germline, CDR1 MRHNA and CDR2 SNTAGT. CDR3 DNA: TGTGCCAGCAGTGAGACGGGTCACACCGGGGAGCTGTTTTTT. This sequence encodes CASSETGHTGELFF.

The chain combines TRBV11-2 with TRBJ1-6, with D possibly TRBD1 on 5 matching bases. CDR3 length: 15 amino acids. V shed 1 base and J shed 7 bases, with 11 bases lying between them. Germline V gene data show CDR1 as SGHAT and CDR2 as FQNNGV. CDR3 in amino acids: CASSLVRGGNSPLHF. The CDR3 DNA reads TGTGCCAGCAGCTTAGTTCGGGGGGGGAATTCACCCCTCCACTTT. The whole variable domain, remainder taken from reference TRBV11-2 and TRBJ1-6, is EAGVAQSPRYKIIEKRQSVAFWCNPISGHATLYWYQQILGQGPKLLIQFQNNGVVDDSQLPKDRFSAERLKGVDSTLKIQPAKLEDSAVYLCASSLVRGGNSPLHFGNGTRLTVT.

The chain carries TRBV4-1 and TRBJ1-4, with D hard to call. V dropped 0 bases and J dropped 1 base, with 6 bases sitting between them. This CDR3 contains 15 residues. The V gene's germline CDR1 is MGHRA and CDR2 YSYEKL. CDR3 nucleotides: TGCGCCAGCAGCCAAGAAGGAGAAACTAATGAAAAACTGTTTTTT. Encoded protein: CASSQEGETNEKLFF.

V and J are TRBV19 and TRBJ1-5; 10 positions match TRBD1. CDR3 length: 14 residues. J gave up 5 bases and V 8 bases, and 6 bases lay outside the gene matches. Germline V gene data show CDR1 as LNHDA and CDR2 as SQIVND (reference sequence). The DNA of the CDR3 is TGTGCCAGTGGACAGGGGGAAGAGTATCAGCCCCAGCATTTT. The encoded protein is CASGQGEEYQPQHF.

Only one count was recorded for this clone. In DNA, the CDR3 is TGTGCCAGCATGGGGGGGTCGGGGCCCCAGTACTTC. Protein sequence: CASMGGSGPQYF. The chain employs TRBV12-3 or TRBV12-4 and TRBJ2-5, with 7 bases fitting TRBD2. V was pared by 7 bases and J by 9 bases, with 8 bases of the junction left unmatched. The CDR3 spans 12 residues.

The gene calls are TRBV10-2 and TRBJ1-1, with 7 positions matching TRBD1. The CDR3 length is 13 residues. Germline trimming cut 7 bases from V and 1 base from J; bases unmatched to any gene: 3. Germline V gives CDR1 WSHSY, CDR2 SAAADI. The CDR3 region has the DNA TGCGCCAGCAACCGACAGGGGAACACTGAAGCTTTCTTT. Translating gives CASNRQGNTEAFF.

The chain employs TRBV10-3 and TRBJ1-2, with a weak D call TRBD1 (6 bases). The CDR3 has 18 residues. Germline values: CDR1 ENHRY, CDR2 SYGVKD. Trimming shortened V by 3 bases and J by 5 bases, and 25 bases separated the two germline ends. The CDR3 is CAISDKGDALGFWYGYTF. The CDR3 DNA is TGTGCCATCAGTGATAAGGGGGACGCCTTGGGATTTTGGTATGGCTACACCTTC.

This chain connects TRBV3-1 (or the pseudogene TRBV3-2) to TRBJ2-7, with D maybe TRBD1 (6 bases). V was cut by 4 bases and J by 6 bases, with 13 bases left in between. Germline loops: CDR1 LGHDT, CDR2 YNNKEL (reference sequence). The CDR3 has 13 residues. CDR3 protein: CASSPMTGPEQYF. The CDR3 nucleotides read TGTGCCAGCAGCCCTATGACAGGTCCCGAGCAGTACTTC.

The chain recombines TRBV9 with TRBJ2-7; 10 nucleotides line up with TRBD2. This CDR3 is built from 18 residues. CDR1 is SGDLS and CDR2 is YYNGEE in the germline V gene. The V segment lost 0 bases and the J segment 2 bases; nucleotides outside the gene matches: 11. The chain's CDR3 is CASSVEVGGSGGAYEQYF. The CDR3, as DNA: TGTGCCAGCAGCGTAGAGGTCGGCGGGAGCGGGGGGGCCTACGAGCAGTACTTC.

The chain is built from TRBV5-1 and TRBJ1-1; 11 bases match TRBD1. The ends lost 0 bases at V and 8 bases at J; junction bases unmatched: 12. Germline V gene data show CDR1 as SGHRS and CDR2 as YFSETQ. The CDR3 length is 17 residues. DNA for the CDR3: TGCGCCAGCAGCTTGGGGACAGGGGGCTTAATCTCACCAGAAGCTTTCTTT. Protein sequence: CASSLGTGGLISPEAFF. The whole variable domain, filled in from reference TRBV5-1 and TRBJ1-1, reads KAGVTQTPRYLIKTRGQQVTLSCSPISGHRSVSWYQQTPGQGLQFLFEYFSETQRNKGNFPGRFSGRQFSNSRSEMNVSTLELGDSALYLCASSLGTGGLISPEAFFGQGTRLTVV.

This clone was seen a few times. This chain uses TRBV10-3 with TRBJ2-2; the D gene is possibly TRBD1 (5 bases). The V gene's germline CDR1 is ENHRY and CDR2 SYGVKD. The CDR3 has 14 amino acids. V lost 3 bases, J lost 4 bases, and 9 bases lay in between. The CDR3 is CAISDGAATGELFF. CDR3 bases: TGTGCCATCAGTGATGGGGCAGCCACCGGGGAGCTGTTTTTT.